These 5 T cell receptor beta chains came from one sample sequenced in a study of T cells in narcolepsy. Sequencing used immunoSEQ multiplex PCR; TCRdb keeps in-frame clones, though not all of them. This sample has just over 40,000 clones, with 70% to 90% found just once. Material for sequencing was CD45RA- memory CD4+ T cells from PBMCs. The receptor set was obtained from a human donor with narcolepsy.

With respect to this clone: Other DNA sequences in the sample encode the same CDR3. J is TRBJ2-3 and V is TRBV5-1, with D unclear. The ends were cut back, 0 bases at V and 2 bases at J, with 10 bases in the middle. The CDR3 is 15 residues long. The germline V gene encodes CDR1 SGHRS and CDR2 YFSETQ. DNA of the CDR3: TGCGCCAGCAGCTTGGCCCCGTCCCCCACAGATACGCAGTATTTT. Protein sequence: CASSLAPSPTDTQYF.

A note on this clone: This CDR3 is also generated by other DNA sequences in the sample. This rearrangement joins TRBV11-2 to TRBJ2-5; 8 nucleotides agree with TRBD1. J lost 5 bases, V lost 1 base, and 3 bases had no gene match. Germline V gene lookup returns CDR1 SGHAT and CDR2 FQNNGV. CDR3 length equals 14 residues. CDR3 in amino acids: CASSLAGGRETQYF. DNA of the CDR3: TGTGCCAGCAGCTTAGCAGGGGGCCGGGAGACCCAGTACTTC.

The chain uses TRBV7-2 and TRBJ2-3; 7 bases match TRBD2. The CDR3 extends over 16 amino acids. Germline trimming cut 5 bases from V and 0 bases from J; bases unmatched to any gene: 8. CDR1 SGHTA and CDR2 FQGNSA come from the germline V gene. The chain's CDR3 is CASSLNGGFSTDTQYF. Written as DNA, the CDR3 is TGTGCCAGCAGCCTCAACGGGGGGTTTAGCACAGATACGCAGTATTTT. Looking up the rest from reference TRBV7-2 and TRBJ2-3 gives the full variable domain: GAGVSQSPSNKVTEKGKDVELRCDPISGHTALYWYRQSLGQGLEFLIYFQGNSAPDKSGLPSDRFSAERTGGSVSTLTIQRTQQEDSAVYLCASSLNGGFSTDTQYFGPGTRLTVL.

This clone occurred once. J is TRBJ2-1 and V is TRBV11-3; 8 nucleotides match TRBD1. V dropped 5 bases and J dropped 8; count of bases not matched to a gene: 5. The CDR3 contains 13 residues. Germline loops: CDR1 SGHNT, CDR2 YENEEA. The CDR3 nucleotides read TGTGCCAGCAGCCCTACGGACAGGGATGAGCAGTTCTTC. Its translation is CASSPTDRDEQFF.

To note about this clone: The sample has other DNA sequences that encode this CDR3 too. CDR3 amino acids: CASSVEGGEVNTQYF. CDR3 nucleotides: TGTGCCAGCAGCGTAGAGGGCGGGGAGGTCAATACGCAGTATTTT. This rearrangement joins TRBV9 to TRBJ2-3, with D perhaps matching TRBD2 (6 bases). Trimming cost V 0 bases and J 7 bases, with 15 bases left between them. This CDR3 has 15 residues. Per the germline V gene, CDR1 is SGDLS and CDR2 is YYNGEE.